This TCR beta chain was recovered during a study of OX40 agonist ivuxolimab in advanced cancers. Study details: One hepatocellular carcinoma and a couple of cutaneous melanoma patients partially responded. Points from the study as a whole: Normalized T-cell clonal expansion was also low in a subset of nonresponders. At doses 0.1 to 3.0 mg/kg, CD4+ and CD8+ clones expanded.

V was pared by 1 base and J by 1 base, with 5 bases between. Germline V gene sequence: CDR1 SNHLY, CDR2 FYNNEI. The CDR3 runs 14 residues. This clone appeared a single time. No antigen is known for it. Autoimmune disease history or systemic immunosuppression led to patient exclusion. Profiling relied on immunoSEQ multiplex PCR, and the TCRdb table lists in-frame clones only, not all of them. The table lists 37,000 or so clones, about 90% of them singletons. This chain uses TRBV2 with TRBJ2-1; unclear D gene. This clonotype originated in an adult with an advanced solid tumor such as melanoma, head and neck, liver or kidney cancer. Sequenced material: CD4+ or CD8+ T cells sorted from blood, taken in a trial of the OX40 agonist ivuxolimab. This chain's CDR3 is CASSEDLSYNEQFF. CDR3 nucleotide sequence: TGTGCCAGCAGTGAAGATCTTTCCTACAATGAGCAGTTCTTC.